This entry is about one T cell receptor beta chain. Its antigen is not identified. It was with 60 Vbeta and 13 Jbeta primers that the PCR ran. Sequenced by immunoSEQ multiplex PCR; TCRdb stores in-frame clones only, minus some. The sample includes about 140,000 clones, over 60% of them seen just once. The sample comes from a study of cytomegalovirus exposure and HLA in healthy donors. The V segment lost 1 base and the J segment 9 bases; nucleotides outside the gene matches: 0. The CDR3 length is 14 residues. CDR1 is MNHNS and CDR2 is SASEGT in the germline V gene. Study results and caveats: The investigators catalogued under 200 TCR beta chains as cytomegalovirus-associated.

The sequence was obtained from a woman in her 50s in good health and CMV-seronegative. The V and J genes are TRBV6-1 and TRBJ1-6, with 10 bases matching TRBD1. Sequencing was carried out using PBMCs. CDR3 in amino acids: CASSEGTGGSPLHF. DNA of the CDR3: TGTGCCAGCAGTGAAGGGACAGGGGGTTCACCCCTCCACTTT.